The TCR beta chain under discussion was sequenced for a study of T cells expressing NK-cell markers. TCRdb reanalyzed the 5' RACE reads and collapses them to one entry per CDR3 protein, without DNA. In all, the sample yields roughly 350,000 distinct CDR3 sequences. CDR3 length: 15 amino acids. Germline lookup yields CDR1 MNHEY and CDR2 SVGAGI. This sequence joins TRBV6-5 and TRBJ1-3; with no DNA, the TCRdb D assignment of TRBD1 cannot be verified. The specimen sequenced was blood T cells: a sorted CD56 or NKG2C T cell subset, CD4+ or CD8+ T cells, or bulk PBMC T cells (not recorded which). The sequence was collected from a man aged 18-75 years in good health. The CDR3 spells CASSPRPGAGNTIYF.